These T cell receptor beta chains were read from a single sample in a study of lung T cells in sarcoidosis with Löfgren's syndrome. TCRdb recomputed calls from the reads with MiXCR, one row per CDR3 protein. The table includes around 2,900 distinct CDR3 sequences, about 28% detected once. Source material: CD4+ T cells from bronchoalveolar lavage. The receptors were sampled from a human donor with sarcoidosis (Löfgren's syndrome or another form), or a control subject (not recorded which). Each CDR3 is given with its conserved first and last residue. Fields, in order: clone size, D gene, J gene, V gene, CDR3 protein, CDR3 DNA. D genes are given only for firm matches. The listing skips clone size in some rows; elsewhere it reads once, few, many or a size class.

>large|-|TRBJ2-1|TRBV6-6
CASSYLVGGPNEQFF
TGTGCCAGCAGTTACTTGGTGGGGGGGCCGAATGAGCAGTTCTTC
>-|-|TRBJ1-2|TRBV30
CAWRRKDYGYTF
TGTGCCTGGAGAAGGAAGGACTATGGCTACACCTTC
>many|-|TRBJ1-6|TRBV5-4
CASSLDSANSPLHF
TGTGCCAGCAGCTTGGACTCTGCCAATTCACCCCTCCACTTT
>medium-sized|TRBD2|TRBJ2-1|TRBV19
CASSLSGDSYNEQFF
TGTGCCAGTAGCCTTAGCGGGGACTCCTACAATGAGCAGTTCTTC
>medium-sized|-|TRBJ2-7|TRBV28
CASSLRSYEQYF
TGTGCCAGCAGTCTTCGATCCTACGAACAGTACTTC
>many|-|TRBJ2-2|TRBV3-1
CASSRGTPGYRNTGELFF
TGTGCCAGCAGCCGCGGAACCCCCGGGTACAGGAACACCGGGGAGCTGTTTTTT
>many|TRBD2|TRBJ2-3|TRBV10-3
CAIRGTSETDTQYF
TGTGCCATCAGAGGGACTAGCGAAACAGATACGCAGTATTTT
>-|TRBD2|TRBJ2-1|TRBV20-1
CSARALTGTSGRARSYNGQLF
TGCAGCGCTAGAGCCCTTACCGGGACTAGCGGGAGGGCCCGCTCCTACAATGGGCAGCTCTTC
>medium-sized|TRBD1|TRBJ2-1|TRBV20-1
CSADKQGLNEQFF
TGCAGTGCCGATAAACAGGGGTTGAATGAGCAGTTCTTC
>-|TRBD2|TRBJ2-1|TRBV9
CASSARGEGYNERFF
TGTGCCAGCAGCGCACGGGGGGAGGGATACAATGAGCGGTTCTTC
>large|TRBD1|TRBJ1-5|TRBV2
CASSGQGPNQPQHF
TGTGCCAGCAGCGGACAGGGCCCCAATCAGCCCCAGCATTTT
>-|-|TRBJ1-3|TRBV30
CAWSATGPGNTIYF
TGTGCCTGGAGTGCTACAGGGCCCGGAAACACCATATATTTT
>-|TRBD1|TRBJ1-2|TRBV12-3/TRBV12-4
CASMDRDRVDGYTF
TGTGCCAGCATGGACCGGGACAGGGTAGATGGCTACACCTTC
>many|-|TRBJ1-1|TRBV9
CASSVGLQMNTEAFF
TGTGCCAGCAGCGTAGGGCTACAGATGAACACTGAAGCTTTCTTT
>many|-|TRBJ1-1|TRBV4-2
CASSQKASGGTAFF
TGTGCCAGCAGCCAAAAGGCAAGCGGGGGGACCGCTTTCTTT
>many|TRBD1|TRBJ2-2|TRBV19
CASNTGTGGYQNTGELFF
TGTGCCAGTAATACGGGGACAGGGGGCTATCAAAACACCGGGGAGCTGTTTTTT
>-|-|TRBJ2-5|TRBV20-1
CGARLLQGSWGTQYF
TGCGGTGCTAGACTCTTACAGGGATCCTGGGGGACCCAGTACTTC
>medium-sized|-|TRBJ2-2|TRBV28
CASSLGGGYTGELFF
TGTGCCAGCAGTTTAGGAGGCGGTTACACCGGGGAGCTGTTTTTT
>-|TRBD1|TRBJ2-7|TRBV28
CASSFRDRACEQYF
TGTGCCAGTAGTTTCCGGGACAGGGCCTGCGAGCAGTACTTC
>many|-|TRBJ2-3|TRBV20-1
CSARDVSGKGAGTQYF
TGCAGTGCTAGAGATGTGTCGGGGAAGGGAGCAGGTACGCAGTATTTT
>medium-sized|-|TRBJ2-7|TRBV7-2
CASSFSRGAIYEQYF
TGTGCCAGCAGCTTTTCTCGGGGCGCAATCTACGAGCAGTACTTC
>once|-|TRBJ1-2|TRBV25-1
CASRESLNYGYTF
TGTGCCAGCAGGGAATCCCTAAACTACGGCTACACCTTC
>medium-sized|TRBD2|TRBJ2-7|TRBV2
CASSEGPLAGSYEQYF
TGTGCCAGCAGTGAAGGGCCGCTAGCGGGGTCCTACGAGCAGTACTTC
>many|-|TRBJ2-7|TRBV29-1
CSVEVNRDSYEQYF
TGCAGCGTTGAAGTTAACAGGGATTCCTACGAGCAGTACTTC
>medium-sized|-|TRBJ2-3|TRBV5-4
CASTRTGLSTDTQYF
TGTGCCAGCACTAGGACGGGCCTTAGCACAGATACGCAGTATTTT
>few|-|TRBJ2-7|TRBV5-1
CASSFSVTGSNEQYF
TGCGCCAGCAGCTTTTCGGTCACAGGGTCGAACGAGCAGTACTTC
>medium-sized|-|TRBJ2-3|TRBV3-1
CASSQDVAAGQYF
TGTGCCAGCAGCCAAGATGTGGCGGCAGGGCAGTATTTT
>large|-|TRBJ1-5|TRBV20-1
CSASQGYNQPQHF
TGCAGTGCTAGCCAGGGTTACAATCAGCCCCAGCATTTT
>medium-sized|-|TRBJ2-3|TRBV11-3
CASSLVGDFGTDTQYF
TGTGCCAGCAGCTTAGTGGGGGATTTTGGCACAGATACGCAGTATTTT
>medium-sized|-|TRBJ2-7|TRBV20-1
CSARAGGDTYEQYF
TGCAGTGCTAGAGCCGGGGGCGATACCTACGAGCAGTACTTC
>large|-|TRBJ2-7|TRBV6-1
CTTKGLRSSYEQYF
TGTACCACCAAGGGACTCCGGAGCTCCTACGAGCAGTACTTC
>many|-|TRBJ1-4|TRBV3-1
CASSYRDGGEKLFF
TGTGCCAGCAGCTACCGAGACGGAGGTGAAAAACTGTTTTTT
>-|-|TRBJ1-2|TRBV4-1
CACSQDHPGDGYIF
TGCGCCTGCAGCCAAGATCACCCAGGGGACGGCTACATCTTC
>many|TRBD1|TRBJ2-7|TRBV5-1
CASSLAGRTGSYEQYF
TGCGCCAGCAGCTTGGCCGGCCGGACAGGGTCCTACGAGCAGTACTTC
>-|TRBD2|TRBJ2-5|TRBV2
CASSEATSEETQYF
TGTGCCAGCAGTGAGGCGACTAGCGAAGAGACCCAGTACTTC
>-|TRBD2|TRBJ2-1|TRBV9
CASSVVPGTTNNEQFF
TGTGCCAGCAGCGTAGTTCCCGGGACTACCAACAATGAGCAGTTCTTC
>-|-|TRBJ2-1|TRBV14
CASSRGDYNEQLF
TGTGCCAGCAGCCGTGGGGATTACAATGAGCAGCTCTTC
>medium-sized|-|TRBJ1-1|TRBV20-1
CSARDVEATEAFF
TGCAGTGCTAGAGATGTGGAGGCCACTGAAGCTTTCTTT
>-|-|TRBJ1-3|TRBV2
CASSESGGRNTIYF
TGTGCCAGCAGTGAAAGTGGGGGTAGGAACACCATATATTTT
>few|-|TRBJ1-6|TRBV7-9
CASSLSPVPDSPLHF
TGTGCCAGCAGCCTGTCCCCCGTCCCGGATTCACCCCTCCACTTT
>medium-sized|-|TRBJ2-1|TRBV27
CASSSQLSNWWEQFF
TGTGCCAGCAGTTCCCAATTATCAAATTGGTGGGAGCAGTTCTTC
>-|-|TRBJ2-3|TRBV11-2
CASSSGGITDTQYF
TGTGCCAGCAGCTCTGGGGGGATAACAGATACCCAGTATTTT
>few|TRBD1|TRBJ1-2|TRBV30
CAWSSTRDRPYGYTF
TGTGCCTGGAGCTCTACCCGGGACAGGCCCTATGGCTACACCTTC
>medium-sized|TRBD1|TRBJ1-2|TRBV5-4
CASSFATGGFYGYTF
TGTGCCAGCAGCTTCGCGACAGGGGGCTTCTATGGCTACACCTTC
>many|TRBD2|TRBJ2-7|TRBV11-2
CASSSGLAGSYEQYF
TGTGCCAGCAGCTCGGGACTAGCGGGATCCTACGAGCAGTACTTC
>medium-sized|TRBD1|TRBJ1-1|TRBV15
CATSSKTGTTEAFF
TGTGCCACCAGCAGCAAGACAGGGACCACTGAAGCTTTCTTT
>medium-sized|TRBD1|TRBJ2-3|TRBV10-3
CAIRPDRETDTQYF
TGTGCCATCAGGCCGGACAGGGAAACAGATACGCAGTATTTT
>medium-sized|-|TRBJ1-5|TRBV7-9
CASSSTGGYQPQHF
TGTGCCAGCAGCTCAACGGGAGGGTATCAGCCCCAGCATTTT
>medium-sized|-|TRBJ2-7|TRBV4-1
CASSQGLPSSYEQYF
TGCGCCAGCAGCCAAGGGCTACCGAGCTCCTACGAGCAGTACTTC
>few|-|TRBJ2-7|TRBV29-1
CSVAGLSSYEQYF
TGCAGCGTTGCCGGGCTCAGCTCCTACGAGCAGTACTTC
>many|-|TRBJ2-7|TRBV2
CASSSGPYEQYF
TGTGCCAGCAGTTCAGGTCCCTACGAGCAGTACTTC
>few|TRBD2|TRBJ2-5|TRBV3-1
CASSVRGQETQYF
TGTGCCAGCAGCGTGCGGGGGCAAGAGACCCAGTACTTC
>many|TRBD1|TRBJ1-2|TRBV2
CASSGAGQDGYTF
TGTGCCAGCAGTGGGGCGGGACAGGATGGCTACACCTTC
>many|-|TRBJ1-1|TRBV29-1
CSVDEKYMNTEAFF
TGCAGCGTTGATGAGAAGTATATGAACACTGAAGCTTTCTTT